The 19 T cell receptor beta chains in this list originate from one sample, sequenced in a study of blood T cell repertoires in COVID-19. Sequencing was performed with immunoSEQ multiplex PCR; in TCRdb, only in-frame clones are kept and a portion is missing. This table holds 95,000 to 150,000 clones, 84% found once. Material for sequencing was PBMCs or T cells enriched from blood (not recorded which). The origin of the receptors is a woman aged 25 to 39 who had recovered from COVID-19.

The V gene is TRBV30, the J gene TRBJ1-3, with 8 positions matching TRBD1. J lost 0 bases, V lost 3 bases, and 7 bases had no gene match. Per germline, CDR1 GTSNPN and CDR2 SVGIG (reference sequence). The CDR3 spans 16 residues. For the CDR3, the DNA is TGTGCCTGGAGAAAAAAGACAGGGGACTCTGGAAACACCATATATTTT. This translates into CAWRKKTGDSGNTIYF. The full variable domain, its missing parts supplied by reference TRBV30 and TRBJ1-3, is SQTIHQWPATLVQPVGSPLSLECTVEGTSNPNLYWYRQAAGRGLQLLFYSVGIGQISSEVPQNLSASRPQDRQFILSSKKLLLSDSGFYLCAWRKKTGDSGNTIYFGEGSWLTVV.

The chain couples TRBV6-5 to TRBJ1-2, with 9 bases aligning to TRBD1. Looked up from germline, CDR1 is MNHEY and CDR2 is SVGAGI. The CDR3 consists of 14 residues. J gave up 8 bases and V 7 bases, and 11 bases lay outside the gene matches. The CDR3: CASTTGQGSQGYTF. The CDR3 DNA is TGTGCCAGCACCACGGGACAGGGCAGTCAAGGCTACACCTTC.

The chain has TRBV4-1 and TRBJ1-5, with D tentatively TRBD1 (5 bases). Trimming removed 3 bases from V and 7 bases from J, with 19 bases in between. The CDR3 runs to 16 residues. The germline V gene has CDR1 MGHRA and CDR2 YSYEKL. CDR3 in DNA: TGCGCCAGCAGCCAGGAAACAGGCCGCCGTCCGCAGCCCCAGCATTTT. As protein: CASSQETGRRPQPQHF.

A remark on this clone: The junction does not match germline at one end; this may be a read error. The V and J genes are TRBV2 and TRBJ2-4; the match to TRBD1 covers 8 bases. Germline-derived CDR1 and CDR2 are SNHLY and FYNNEI. The CDR3 has 13 amino acids. CDR3 coding DNA: TGTGCCAGCAGTGAATTCCCAGGACAGGGAGTCTCCTTC. Its protein is CASSEFPGQGVSF. Full variable domain (outside the CDR3, taken from reference TRBV2 and TRBJ2-4): EPEVTQTPSHQVTQMGQEVILRCVPISNHLYFYWYRQILGQKVEFLVSFYNNEISEKSEIFDDQFSVERPDGSNFTLKIRSTKLEDSAMYFCASSEFPGQGVSFGAGTRLSVL.

This clone was detected only a few times. The chain recombines TRBV29-1 with TRBJ1-2; D not certain. This CDR3 spans 12 amino acids. Germline V gene sequence: CDR1 SQVTM, CDR2 ANQGSEA. The V end lost 6 bases, the J end lost 4 bases, and 12 bases lay between the germline ends. Written as DNA, the CDR3 is TGCAGCGTCCGGACGGACTCCTATGGCTACACCTTC. It translates to CSVRTDSYGYTF.

The V and J genes are TRBV28 and TRBJ2-1, with D possibly TRBD2 on 6 matching bases. The germline CDR1 and CDR2 sequences are MDHEN and SYDVKM. V was clipped by 4 bases and J by 3 bases, with 13 bases between them. CDR3 size: 15 residues. The DNA for the CDR3 is TGTGCCAGCAGTTCCCATGAGGGAGGCTACAATGAGCAGTTCTTC. Residues: CASSSHEGGYNEQFF.

The rearrangement uses TRBV15 and TRBJ2-7; 7 nucleotides agree with TRBD1. The CDR3 runs 15 residues. Germline lookup yields CDR1 LNHNV and CDR2 YYDKDF (reference sequence). The V gene end was trimmed by 0 bases and the J gene end by 5 bases; junction bases not matched to a gene: 7. The CDR3: CATSRDLYRGHEQYF. As DNA, the CDR3 is TGTGCCACCAGCAGAGATCTCTACAGGGGACACGAGCAGTACTTC.

CDR3 protein: CASSVIMSSYNEQFF. CDR3 bases: TGTGCCAGTAGTGTGATTATGAGCTCCTACAATGAGCAGTTCTTC. The V call is TRBV19, the J call TRBJ2-1; D is undetermined. The CDR3 totals 15 residues. Germline CDR1 is LNHDA and CDR2 is SQIVND (reference sequence). V was trimmed by 5 bases and J by 0 bases, leaving 11 bases between them.

The chain employs TRBV7-2 and TRBJ2-3; TRBD2 agrees at 8 bases. The CDR3 has 16 amino acids. Germline loops: CDR1 SGHTA, CDR2 FQGNSA. V shed 5 bases and J 2 bases; nucleotides not matched to a gene: 9. CDR3 sequence reads: CASSISSGATTDTQYF. The DNA for the CDR3 is TGTGCCAGCAGCATCAGTAGCGGGGCCACCACAGATACGCAGTATTTT.

This chain connects TRBV6-2 or TRBV6-3 to TRBJ1-5; D not resolved. V was cut by 2 bases and J by 3 bases, with 5 bases left in between. CDR3 length: 13 residues. The V gene's germline CDR1 is MNHEY and CDR2 SVGEGT. The CDR3 sequence: CASSYILNQPQHF. The CDR3 DNA is TGTGCCAGCAGTTACATCCTCAATCAGCCCCAGCATTTT.

V gene TRBV10-3 combines with J gene TRBJ1-1, with D possibly TRBD1 on 6 matching bases. Trimming stripped 5 bases from V and 2 bases from J, with 12 bases between. Germline CDR1 and CDR2: ENHRY and SYGVKD. The CDR3 has 14 residues. As DNA, the CDR3 is TGTGCCATCAGTTCCTTAGGGGGAAACACTGAAGCTTTCTTT. Translating gives CAISSLGGNTEAFF.

This clone was seen a single time. The rearrangement joins TRBV24-1 to TRBJ1-5; possible D gene TRBD1, 5 bases. V gave up 3 bases and J gave up 10 bases, with 18 bases separating them. Germline V gene data show CDR1 as KGHDR and CDR2 as SFDVKD. CDR3 length equals 15 residues. CDR3 protein: CATSDSRDAGKPQHF. In DNA, the CDR3 is TGTGCCACCAGTGATAGCCGGGACGCGGGGAAACCCCAGCATTTT.

The chain uses TRBV28 and TRBJ2-3; 7 nucleotides align to TRBD1. The CDR3 is made up of 14 amino acids. After removal of 3 bases from V and 3 bases from J, the junction contained 3 bases not matched to a gene. The V gene's germline CDR1 is MDHEN and CDR2 SYDVKM. This CDR3 is CASSLTGTTDTQYF. As DNA, the CDR3 is TGTGCCAGCAGTTTGACAGGGACGACAGATACGCAGTATTTT.

This chain uses TRBV5-1 with TRBJ2-1, with D perhaps matching TRBD2 (6 bases). V was trimmed by 4 bases and J by 0 bases, leaving 11 bases between them. Germline V gene lookup returns CDR1 SGHRS and CDR2 YFSETQ. The CDR3 covers 15 residues. The CDR3: CASSRDSPSYNEQFF. The CDR3 DNA sequence: TGCGCCAGCAGCCGGGACTCGCCCTCCTACAATGAGCAGTTCTTC.

The chain recombines TRBV5-4 with TRBJ2-3, with D possibly being TRBD2 (6 bases). V lost 4 bases, J lost 1 base, and 10 bases lay in between. Germline V gene data show CDR1 as SGHNT and CDR2 as YYREEE (reference sequence). The CDR3 contains 14 residues. The CDR3 here is CASSLGTRTDTQYF. Written as DNA, the CDR3 is TGTGCCAGCAGCCTCGGGACTCGCACAGATACGCAGTATTTT. The entire variable domain, with the rest obtained from reference TRBV5-4 and TRBJ2-3, is as follows: ETGVTQSPTHLIKTRGQQVTLRCSSQSGHNTVSWYQQALGQGPQFIFQYYREEENGRGNFPPRFSGLQFPNYSSELNVNALELDDSALYLCASSLGTRTDTQYFGPGTRLTVL.

The rearrangement joins TRBV5-1 to TRBJ2-1; D may be TRBD2 (6 bases). This CDR3 contains 15 residues. Trimming left V 4 bases short and J 0 bases short, with 11 bases between. Germline-derived CDR1 and CDR2 are SGHRS and YFSETQ. The CDR3 is CASSPGRSSYNEQFF. In DNA form, the CDR3 reads TGCGCCAGCAGCCCCGGGAGAAGCTCCTACAATGAGCAGTTCTTC.

The V gene is TRBV7-3, the J gene TRBJ2-2; TRBD2 matches at 7 bases. With V trimmed by 5 bases and J by 8 bases, 11 bases remained unmatched. The CDR3 has 15 residues. CDR1 is SGHTA and CDR2 is FQGTGA in the germline V gene. The CDR3 here is CASSPAASGKGELFF. In DNA, the CDR3 is TGTGCCAGCAGCCCAGCAGCTAGCGGAAAAGGGGAGCTGTTTTTT.

The chain links TRBV27 to TRBJ2-7, with TRBD1 identical over 9 bases. This CDR3 contains 15 residues. V dropped 7 bases and J dropped 4; count of bases not matched to a gene: 11. Looked up from germline, CDR1 is MNHEY and CDR2 is SMNVEV (reference sequence). CDR3 region: CASKGLRDRVYEQYF. In DNA form, the CDR3 reads TGTGCCAGCAAGGGGCTCCGGGACAGGGTTTACGAGCAGTACTTC.

V and J are TRBV12-3 or TRBV12-4 and TRBJ2-1; maybe TRBD2 (5 bases). This CDR3 contains 13 residues. Trimming removed 8 bases at V and 1 base at J, with 9 bases between. DNA for the CDR3: TGTGCCAGCCTGAGCGGTTCCTACAATGAGCAGTTCTTC. Amino acid sequence: CASLSGSYNEQFF.